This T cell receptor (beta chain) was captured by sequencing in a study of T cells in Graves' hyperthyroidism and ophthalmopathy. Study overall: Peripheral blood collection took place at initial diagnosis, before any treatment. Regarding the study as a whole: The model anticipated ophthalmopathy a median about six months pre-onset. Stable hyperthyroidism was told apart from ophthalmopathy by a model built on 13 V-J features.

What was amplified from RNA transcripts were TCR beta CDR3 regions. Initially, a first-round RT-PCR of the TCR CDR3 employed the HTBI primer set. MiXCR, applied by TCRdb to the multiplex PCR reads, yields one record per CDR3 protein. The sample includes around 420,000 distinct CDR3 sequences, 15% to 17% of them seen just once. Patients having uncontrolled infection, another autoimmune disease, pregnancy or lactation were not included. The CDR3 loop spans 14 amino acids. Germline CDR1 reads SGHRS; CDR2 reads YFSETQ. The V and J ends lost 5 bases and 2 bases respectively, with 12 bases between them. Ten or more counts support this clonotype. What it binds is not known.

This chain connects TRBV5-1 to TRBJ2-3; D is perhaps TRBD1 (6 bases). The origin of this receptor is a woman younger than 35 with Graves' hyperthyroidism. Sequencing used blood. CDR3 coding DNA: TGCGCCAGCAGGACAGGAGGTATCACAGATACGCAGTATTTT. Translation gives CASRTGGITDTQYF.